The clone carrying this T cell receptor (beta chain) was detected once. The sample originates from a study of PD-1 and CTLA-4 blockade in melanoma. The method was immunoSEQ multiplex PCR; TCRdb's version includes in-frame clones alone and lacks a portion of them. This sample has about 31,000 clones, with roughly 90% found just once. The CDR3 contains 13 residues. Germline CDR1 is SGHRS and CDR2 is YFSETQ. The V end lost 1 base, the J end lost 3 bases, and 5 bases lay between the germline ends. This TCR was recovered from a human donor with melanoma. The material sequenced was CD8+ T cells from peripheral blood, taken from a patient given anti-PD-1 treatment. The chain has TRBV5-1 and TRBJ2-1, with D hard to call. The CDR3 sequence: CASSLNFYNEQFF. The CDR3, as DNA: TGCGCCAGCAGCTTGAACTTCTACAATGAGCAGTTCTTC.